Sequencing of this TCR beta chain was carried out in a study of blood T cell repertoires in COVID-19. Whole-study context: Material from acute and convalescent COVID-19 was sourced from the United States, Italy and Spain. T cells, B-cell-depleted T cells, or PBMCs supplied cDNA or gDNA.

CDR1 KGHSH and CDR2 LQKENI come from the germline V gene. Trimming left V 3 bases short and J 4 bases short, with 10 bases between. CDR3 size: 14 residues. Per the study methods: From reference gene primer amplification, estimates of nucleated cell counts were derived. The assay was immunoSEQ multiplex PCR, and TCRdb's table has in-frame clones only and misses some. V, J and clone size derive from that table, while D and trimming were established from the DNA sequence. The sample includes 60,000 to 70,000 clones, around four fifths of them seen just once. The sequence was collected from a human donor in a cohort sampled during active COVID-19. The V and J genes are TRBV18 and TRBJ1-5; a weak D match, TRBD1 (5 bases). The sequenced sample was peripheral blood. DNA for the CDR3: TGTGCCAGCTCACCGACAGACAGAAATCAGCCCCAGCATTTT. It translates to CASSPTDRNQPQHF. Full variable domain (missing parts from reference TRBV18 and TRBJ1-5): NAGVMQNPRHLVRRRGQEARLRCSPMKGHSHVYWYRQLPEEGLKFMVYLQKENIIDESGMPKERFSAEFPKEGPSILRIQQVVRGDSAAYFCASSPTDRNQPQHFGDGTRLSIL.